These 15 T cell receptor beta chains were sequenced from one sample in a study of OX40 agonist ivuxolimab in advanced cancers. Sequencing used immunoSEQ multiplex PCR; TCRdb keeps in-frame clones, though not all of them. The table lists some 14,000 clones, around 82% of them singletons, with around 20% in the top ten. Sample: CD4+ or CD8+ T cells sorted from blood, taken in a trial of the OX40 agonist ivuxolimab. The source is an adult with an advanced solid tumor such as melanoma, head and neck, liver or kidney cancer.

The chain links TRBV19 to TRBJ2-1; a possible D gene is TRBD2 (5 bases). V was trimmed by 4 bases and J by 8 bases, leaving 18 bases between them. The CDR3 spans 15 residues. Germline-derived CDR1 and CDR2 are LNHDA and SQIVND (reference sequence). CDR3 DNA: TGTGCCAGTAGTACGGACTCCGGTTTGTCCTATGAGCAGTTCTTC. Protein: CASSTDSGLSYEQFF. Based on the CDR3 plus reference TRBV19 and TRBJ2-1, the full variable domain is DGGITQSPKYLFRKEGQNVTLSCEQNLNHDAMYWYRQDPGQGLRLIYYSQIVNDFQKGDIAEGYSVSREKKESFPLTVTSAQKNPTAFYLCASSTDSGLSYEQFFGPGTRLTVL.

The chain recombines TRBV14 with TRBJ2-7; 7 bases line up with TRBD1. The germline gives CDR1 SGHDN, CDR2 FVKESK. The CDR3 totals 12 residues. The ends lost 8 bases at V and 2 bases at J; junction bases unmatched: 3. The CDR3 region has the DNA TGTGCCAGCGGGACAGCTACCTACGAGCAGTACTTC. It codes for CASGTATYEQYF.

This chain links TRBV7-9 with TRBJ1-2; the D gene is possibly TRBD1 (5 bases). Trimming removed 5 bases from V and 7 bases from J, with 17 bases in between. The CDR3 loop spans 14 amino acids. Germline CDR1 reads SEHNR; CDR2 reads FQNEAQ (reference sequence). For the CDR3, the DNA is TGTGCCAGCAGCCCTCCCTTCGGGGGTACTGGCTACACCTTC. Translation: CASSPPFGGTGYTF.

The rearrangement joins TRBV6-5 to TRBJ2-7, with a tentative D call TRBD2 (6 bases). There are 12 residues in the CDR3. From germline, CDR1 is MNHEY and CDR2 SVGAGI. The V and J ends lost 11 bases and 2 bases respectively, with 13 bases between them. The CDR3 DNA sequence: TGTGCCCTAGCGAGCAGACCCTACGAGCAGTACTTC. As protein: CALASRPYEQYF.

The chain has TRBV9 and TRBJ2-3; no clear D gene. Germline CDR1 and CDR2: SGDLS and YYNGEE. V dropped 4 bases and J dropped 2 bases, with 5 bases sitting between them. The CDR3 runs to 12 residues. This CDR3 is CASSSFTDTQYF. As DNA, the CDR3 is TGTGCCAGCAGCTCCTTCACAGATACGCAGTATTTT.

V gene TRBV6-6 combines with J gene TRBJ1-1; tentatively, D is TRBD1 (5 bases). Germline-derived CDR1 and CDR2 are MNHNY and SVGAGI (reference sequence). Trimming removed 6 bases from V and 4 bases from J, with 15 bases in between. This CDR3 has 14 residues. The CDR3, as DNA: TGTGCCAGCAGCCCGGGGGACTCAGGCACTGAAGCTTTCTTT. Translated, it gives CASSPGDSGTEAFF.

The gene calls are TRBV5-5 and TRBJ2-1, with a weak D call TRBD2 (6 bases). From germline, CDR1 is SGHKS and CDR2 YYEKEE (reference sequence). V was trimmed by 5 bases and J by 6 bases, leaving 18 bases between them. There are 15 residues in the CDR3. The DNA for the CDR3 is TGTGCCAGCAGTTCTTGGGGACTGTATTTCAATGAGCAGTTCTTC. It encodes CASSSWGLYFNEQFF.

The V and J genes are TRBV19 and TRBJ2-1; 7 nucleotides agree with TRBD2. CDR1 LNHDA and CDR2 SQIVND come from the germline V gene (reference sequence). The trim removed 4 bases at V and 8 bases at J, leaving 5 bases unmatched. This CDR3 contains 13 residues. The CDR3 spells CASSTTGGHEQFF. In nucleotides, the CDR3 is TGTGCCAGTAGTACCACGGGAGGTCATGAGCAGTTCTTC.

V gene TRBV5-1 combines with J gene TRBJ1-1; no definite D call. V lost 0 bases to trimming and J lost 0 bases, with 6 bases between them. Per germline, CDR1 SGHRS and CDR2 YFSETQ. This CDR3 has 14 amino acids. This chain's CDR3 is CASSLGQMNTEAFF. Written as DNA, the CDR3 is TGCGCCAGCAGCTTGGGCCAGATGAACACTGAAGCTTTCTTT. The whole variable domain, remainder taken from reference TRBV5-1 and TRBJ1-1, is KAGVTQTPRYLIKTRGQQVTLSCSPISGHRSVSWYQQTPGQGLQFLFEYFSETQRNKGNFPGRFSGRQFSNSRSEMNVSTLELGDSALYLCASSLGQMNTEAFFGQGTRLTVV.

This clone occurred once. The CDR3 nucleotides are TGTGCCAGCAGCCAGGACCCTCCAGCGGATCAGCCCCAGCATTTT. This translates into CASSQDPPADQPQHF. This chain links TRBV7-9 with TRBJ1-5; D gene uncertain. Deletions cut 5 bases from V and 5 bases from J, with 16 bases between. The CDR3 spans 15 residues. Germline-derived CDR1 and CDR2 are SEHNR and FQNEAQ (reference sequence).

J is TRBJ1-1 and V is TRBV23-1, with 9 bases matching TRBD1. TRBV23-1 is an ORF; its function is uncertain. The V gene end was trimmed by 0 bases and the J gene end by 1 base; junction bases not matched to a gene: 0. This CDR3 is built from 15 residues. CDR3 sequence: CASSQSTGGNTEAFF. The CDR3 DNA follows: TGCGCCAGCAGTCAATCGACAGGGGGGAACACTGAAGCTTTCTTT.

The chain uses TRBV10-3 and TRBJ1-1; unclear D gene. This CDR3 is 13 amino acids long. Germline V gene lookup returns CDR1 ENHRY and CDR2 SYGVKD. Trimming took off 2 bases at V and 6 bases at J, with 10 bases between the two ends. DNA of the CDR3: TGTGCCATCAGTGAGGAAATGTTCGCTGAAGCTTTCTTT. Translation gives CAISEEMFAEAFF.

The V call is TRBV5-1, the J call TRBJ2-5; D perhaps matches TRBD2 (6 bases). Germline V lookup: CDR1 SGHRS, CDR2 YFSETQ. Trimming stripped 0 bases from V and 2 bases from J, with 11 bases between. This CDR3 has 15 residues. The CDR3 loop reads CASSLVPGGQETQYF. For the CDR3, the DNA is TGCGCCAGCAGCTTGGTTCCCGGGGGTCAAGAGACCCAGTACTTC.

This clone turned up a few times. V gene TRBV11-2 combines with J gene TRBJ1-6; D gene unclear. This CDR3 comprises 14 residues. Germline V gives CDR1 SGHAT, CDR2 FQNNGV. The V gene lost 5 bases and the J gene lost 5 bases, with 10 bases spanning the gap. DNA for the CDR3: TGTGCCAGCAGCCGTGCGGGGAATAATTCACCCCTCCACTTT. The encoded protein is CASSRAGNNSPLHF.

The rearrangement joins TRBV19 to TRBJ1-1, with unresolved D. Germline values: CDR1 LNHDA, CDR2 SQIVND (reference sequence). V lost 1 base, J lost 0 bases, and 6 bases lay in between. CDR3 size: 14 residues. CDR3 nucleotide sequence: TGTGCCAGTAGTATAGGCCAGATGAACACTGAAGCTTTCTTT. It encodes CASSIGQMNTEAFF.